These 31 T cell receptor beta chains were all obtained from the same sample, sequenced in a study of T cell repertoires in cytomegalovirus infection. TCRdb reprocessed the reads with MiXCR, giving one entry per CDR3 protein. The sample includes some 440,000 distinct CDR3 sequences, approximately 32% seen only once; the top ten take approximately 14%. Sequencing was performed on PBMCs. The source of these receptors is a human donor in good health (CMV status not recorded). Some clones in this sample may be carry-over from other donors' samples.

The chain recombines TRBV10-2 with TRBJ2-7; 7 nucleotides match TRBD1. From germline, CDR1 is WSHSY and CDR2 SAAADI. Losses at the gene ends were 6 bases for V and 0 bases for J; bases not matched to a gene: 5. The length of the CDR3 is 14 residues. This CDR3 reads CASRPRDSSYEQYF. CDR3 coding DNA: TGCGCCAGCAGACCCCGGGACAGCTCCTACGAGCAGTACTTC.

This clonotype appeared a few times. The rearrangement uses TRBV4-2 and TRBJ1-4; 8 positions agree with TRBD1. Germline loops: CDR1 LGHNA, CDR2 YNFKEQ. The V segment lost 0 bases and the J segment 6 bases; nucleotides outside the gene matches: 6. The CDR3 contains 16 residues. CDR3 bases: TGTGCCAGCAGCCAAGAAGGTGGACAGGGAGATGAAAAACTGTTTTTT. This translates into CASSQEGGQGDEKLFF.

The table lists this clonotype with a few counts. A read error is likely, as this CDR3 ends without the conserved phenylalanine or tryptophan. The chain links TRBV6-2 or TRBV6-3 to TRBJ2-1; the D gene is possibly TRBD2 (7 bases). V shed 2 bases and J shed 0 bases, with 14 bases lying between them. Germline values: CDR1 MNHEY, CDR2 SVGEGT. The CDR3 covers 17 residues. The CDR3 reads CASSYPRGASSYNEQFL. CDR3 DNA: TGTGCCAGCAGTTACCCCCGGGGGGCTAGCTCCTACAATGAGCAGTTCTTA.

The rearrangement links TRBV20-1 to TRBJ1-1; TRBD1 is a possible D gene (5 bases). The germline gives CDR1 DFQATT, CDR2 SNEGSKA (reference sequence). V was shortened by 5 bases and J by 9 bases, with 16 bases between the two germline ends. The CDR3 totals 12 residues. Here the CDR3 DNA reads TGCAGTGCTCCCAAGGGCAGGGACCAAGCTTTCTTT. It specifies CSAPKGRDQAFF.

This CDR3 is CASTLRGGRSGANVLTF. The CDR3 coding sequence is TGTGCCAGCACCCTGAGGGGGGGAAGGTCTGGGGCCAACGTCCTGACTTTC. This chain connects TRBV12-3 or TRBV12-4 to TRBJ2-6; D may be TRBD2 (7 bases). V dropped 7 bases and J dropped 1 base, with 17 bases sitting between them. The CDR3 is 17 amino acids.

At least ten counts were recorded for this clonotype. The rearrangement joins TRBV7-8 to TRBJ1-4; no reliable D call. Trimming cost V 3 bases and J 3 bases, with 5 bases left between them. The CDR3 runs to 13 residues. Germline values: CDR1 SGHVS, CDR2 FQNEAQ. Written as DNA, the CDR3 is TGTGCCAGCAGCTTCGCGGCTAATGAAAAACTGTTTTTT. This sequence encodes CASSFAANEKLFF.

J is TRBJ1-2 and V is TRBV6-2 or TRBV6-3, with D perhaps TRBD1 (5 bases). The CDR3 is 15 residues long. V was trimmed by 7 bases and J by 4 bases, leaving 19 bases between them. Per germline, CDR1 MNHEY and CDR2 SVGEGT. In nucleotides, the CDR3 is TGTGCCAGCACCCGGGACGGGACGGGTATCTATGGCTACACCTTC. Translated: CASTRDGTGIYGYTF.

As regards this clonotype: Being one base from a much bigger clone, this may be a read error. The rearrangement links TRBV7-2 to TRBJ2-7; 8 bases line up with TRBD2. Germline CDR1 is SGHTA and CDR2 is FQGNSA. The CDR3 extends over 15 amino acids. The CDR3 protein is CSSSLSTSGFYEQYF. The CDR3 DNA is TGTTCCAGCAGCTTATCCACTAGCGGATTTTACGAGCAGTACTTC.

The V call is TRBV15, the J call TRBJ2-3, with D uncertain. CDR1 is LNHNV, CDR2 YYDKDF, per germline (reference sequence). This CDR3 has 13 amino acids. Trimming cost V 0 bases and J 5 bases, with 6 bases left between them. The CDR3 DNA follows: TGTGCCACCAGCAGAGATTCGGGAGATACGCAGTATTTT. It yields the protein CATSRDSGDTQYF.

This rearrangement joins TRBV14 to TRBJ1-5, with a weak D call TRBD1 (5 bases). With 7 bases removed from V and 0 bases from J, the gap between germline ends came to 19 bases. Germline lookup yields CDR1 SGHDN and CDR2 FVKESK. This CDR3 is built from 17 residues. The CDR3 loop reads CASIPGLSLCSNQPQHF. The CDR3 DNA reads as TGTGCCAGCATTCCAGGGCTCTCACTGTGTAGCAATCAGCCCCAGCATTTT. Full variable domain (missing parts from reference TRBV14 and TRBJ1-5): EAGVTQFPSHSVIEKGQTVTLRCDPISGHDNLYWYRRVMGKEIKFLLHFVKESKQDESGMPNNRFLAERTGGTYSTLKVQPAELEDSGVYFCASIPGLSLCSNQPQHFGDGTRLSIL.

This clonotype was seen more than once but under ten times. The chain uses TRBV3-1 and TRBJ2-1; D could derive from TRBD1 or TRBD2 (5 bases each). The CDR3 runs to 14 residues. Germline lookup yields CDR1 LGHDT and CDR2 YNNKEL (reference sequence). Between the trimmed V and J ends, which lost 1 base and 9 bases, there was a span of 13 bases. Here the CDR3 reads CASSQGGAMGEQFF. Written as DNA, the CDR3 is TGTGCCAGCAGCCAAGGAGGGGCGATGGGTGAGCAGTTCTTC.

This clonotype was observed a handful of times. The chain links TRBV7-3 to TRBJ2-7, with TRBD1 as a possible D gene (6 bases). The CDR3 spans 16 residues. The V end was cut by 5 bases, the J end by 3 bases, with 20 bases between. Germline CDR1 and CDR2: SGHTA and FQGTGA. The CDR3 sequence is CASSVQGSLTHYEQYF. The DNA for the CDR3 is TGTGCCAGCAGCGTGCAGGGGTCCCTCACCCACTACGAGCAGTACTTC.

The chain employs TRBV7-9 and TRBJ2-7; D gene unclear. The V gene's germline CDR1 is SEHNR and CDR2 FQNEAQ (reference sequence). The V gene lost 8 bases and the J gene lost 3 bases, with 11 bases spanning the gap. This CDR3 is built from 12 residues. The CDR3 loop reads CASGPKYYEQYF. CDR3 DNA sequence: TGTGCCAGCGGGCCAAAGTACTACGAGCAGTACTTC.

There are a few counts of this clonotype. The chain links TRBV7-2 to TRBJ1-4, with 8 nucleotides matching TRBD1. Germline-derived CDR1 and CDR2 are SGHTA and FQGNSA. The CDR3 consists of 13 residues. V was clipped by 1 base and J by 8 bases; unmatched bases: 0. CDR3 in DNA: TGTGCCAGCAGCTTAGGACAGGGGGAAAAACTGTTTTTT. Its protein is CASSLGQGEKLFF.

This clonotype was detected many times. The chain employs TRBV7-2 and TRBJ2-1, with 8 bases that match TRBD1. CDR3 length equals 16 residues. Trimming at V came to 6 bases and at J to 7 bases, leaving 14 bases not matched to a gene. CDR1 and CDR2 from the germline V gene are SGHTA and FQGNSA. CDR3 amino acids: CASSYRGLGPQNEQFF. The DNA of the CDR3 is TGTGCCAGCAGTTACAGGGGGTTAGGGCCCCAAAATGAGCAGTTCTTC.

With regard to this clonotype: A read error may be the cause here, since a much bigger clone is one base away. In DNA, the CDR3 is TGTGCCAGCAGCTTCGGCGGGGGGGCAGATACGCAGTATTTT. Its protein product is CASSFGGGADTQYF. V usage is TRBV7-9 and J usage is TRBJ2-3; 9 bases are a match to TRBD2. CDR3 length: 14 amino acids. V was pared by 3 bases and J by 4 bases, with 2 bases of the junction left unmatched. The germline V gene has CDR1 SEHNR and CDR2 FQNEAQ (reference sequence). The whole variable domain, remainder taken from reference TRBV7-9 and TRBJ2-3, is DTGVSQNPRHKITKRGQNVTFRCDPISEHNRLYWYRQTLGQGPEFLTYFQNEAQLEKSRLLSDRFSAERPKGSFSTLEIQRTEQGDSAMYLCASSFGGGADTQYFGPGTRLTVL.

This clonotype was seen a single time. A much larger clone lies a single base off, so this may be a read error. The final CDR3 position lacks the conserved phenylalanine or tryptophan, pointing to a likely read error. This chain links TRBV12-3 or TRBV12-4 with TRBJ1-2; no clear D gene. There are 12 residues in the CDR3. V lost 5 bases to trimming and J lost 5 bases, with 9 bases between them. In DNA, the CDR3 is TGTGCCAGCAGTGGGAAACCTTATGGCTACACCTGC. Translating gives CASSGKPYGYTC.

This clonotype was recorded a few times. V gene TRBV2 combines with J gene TRBJ2-3; 14 nucleotides line up with TRBD2. Germline V lookup: CDR1 SNHLY, CDR2 FYNNEI. The V segment lost 0 bases and the J segment 6 bases; nucleotides outside the gene matches: 8. The CDR3 runs to 18 residues. CDR3 amino acids: CASSEAGLAGVSWDTQYF. As DNA, the CDR3 is TGTGCCAGCAGTGAAGCGGGACTAGCGGGGGTTTCCTGGGATACGCAGTATTTT.

This clonotype has ten or more counts. The junction and the germline gene differ at one end; a read error may be behind it. V is TRBV12-3 or TRBV12-4 and J is TRBJ1-5; D is unresolved. This CDR3 has 13 residues. In DNA, the CDR3 is TGTGCCAGCAGCTTAGGAGGAGACCAGCCCCAGCATTTT. Amino acids: CASSLGGDQPQHF.

This clonotype was seen a few times. The chain is built from TRBV2 and TRBJ2-1, with D maybe TRBD2 (7 bases). Germline assignment: CDR1 SNHLY and CDR2 FYNNEI. V lost 0 bases to trimming and J lost 9 bases, with 12 bases between them. The CDR3 is 14 amino acids. The CDR3 nucleotides read TGTGCCAGCAGTGAAGCGGGGGGGCCCGGTGAGCAGTTCTTC. Residues: CASSEAGGPGEQFF.

This clonotype was seen at least ten times. V usage is TRBV7-2 and J usage is TRBJ1-3; unclear D gene. Germline values: CDR1 SGHTA, CDR2 FQGNSA. This CDR3 is 14 amino acids long. V was clipped by 3 bases and J by 1 base, with 7 bases between them. CDR3 residues: CASSFGVSGNTIYF. The CDR3 nucleotides read TGTGCCAGCAGCTTCGGGGTTTCTGGAAACACCATATATTTT.

This clonotype has just a few counts. This sequence joins TRBV11-2 and TRBJ1-6; D is unresolved. Germline values: CDR1 SGHAT, CDR2 FQNNGV. Trimming stripped 0 bases from V and 0 bases from J, with 9 bases between. This CDR3 region has 17 residues. Written as DNA, the CDR3 is TGTGCCAGCAGCTTAGACTGGGCGAGCTCCTATAATTCACCCCTCCACTTT. It specifies CASSLDWASSYNSPLHF.

The chain couples TRBV12-3 or TRBV12-4 to TRBJ2-3; TRBD1 might be the D (5 bases). V lost 5 bases, J lost 2 bases, and 17 bases lay in between. The CDR3 is 16 residues long. The CDR3 DNA is TGTGCCAGCAGTATCCAGGGAAGAGAGGTCACAGATACGCAGTATTTT. It translates to CASSIQGREVTDTQYF.

A note on this clonotype: Here the CDR3 omits its conserved ending phenylalanine or tryptophan, so a read error is the likely source. The rearrangement joins TRBV7-2 to TRBJ1-2; possible D gene TRBD1, 6 bases. Trimming took 8 bases from V and 6 from J, leaving 25 bases between them. Germline loops: CDR1 SGHTA, CDR2 FQGNSA. The CDR3 contains 16 residues. The CDR3: CASGPIVDSYPNGYTL. CDR3 nucleotides: TGTGCCAGCGGCCCTATCGTGGACAGCTACCCAAATGGCTACACCTTG.

This clonotype was counted between two and nine times. The junction does not match germline at one end; this may be a read error. The chain combines TRBV5-1 with TRBJ2-3, with D perhaps matching TRBD1 or TRBD2 (5 bases each). This CDR3 has 15 amino acids. CDR1 and CDR2 from the germline V gene are SGHRS and YFSETQ. The CDR3: CASRLEPGRTDTQYF. CDR3 sequence (DNA): TGCGCCAGCCGCTTGGAGCCGGGACGAACAGATACGCAGTATTTT. Full variable domain (rest looked up from reference TRBV5-1 and TRBJ2-3): KAGVTQTPRYLIKTRGQQVTLSCSPISGHRSVSWYQQTPGQGLQFLFEYFSETQRNKGNFPGRFSGRQFSNSRSEMNVSTLELGDSALYLCASRLEPGRTDTQYFGPGTRLTVL.

The rearrangement links TRBV7-8 to TRBJ2-7, with 7 bases identical to TRBD1. Germline V CDR1 and CDR2: SGHVS, FQNEAQ. The length of the CDR3 is 14 residues. J lost 2 bases, V lost 5 bases, and 6 bases had no gene match. CDR3 sequence (DNA): TGTGCCAGCAGCCCCGGGACAGTTCCCTACGAGCAGTACTTC. It specifies CASSPGTVPYEQYF. Full variable domain (remainder filled in from reference TRBV7-8 and TRBJ2-7): GAGVSQSPRYKVAKRGQDVALRCDPISGHVSLFWYQQALGQGPEFLTYFQNEAQLDKSGLPSDRFFAERPEGSVSTLKIQRTQQEDSAVYLCASSPGTVPYEQYFGPGTRLTVT.

DNA of the CDR3: TGTGCCAGCAGCTTATTTGACAGTGACTACGAGCAGTACTTC. Encoded protein: CASSLFDSDYEQYF. V gene TRBV11-2 combines with J gene TRBJ2-7, with a weak D call TRBD1 (5 bases). Germline loops: CDR1 SGHAT, CDR2 FQNNGV. The CDR3 consists of 14 residues. V gave up 2 bases and J gave up 3 bases, with 11 bases separating them.

V gene TRBV24-1 combines with J gene TRBJ2-5; the D gene is possibly TRBD1 (6 bases). The V gene lost 6 bases and the J gene lost 7 bases, with 17 bases spanning the gap. From germline, CDR1 is KGHDR and CDR2 SFDVKD. The CDR3 has 14 residues. CDR3 loop: CATSNSGTSGTQYF. The CDR3 DNA reads TGTGCCACCAGTAATTCCGGGACAAGTGGGACCCAGTACTTC.

The V and J genes are TRBV7-9 and TRBJ1-1; possibly TRBD1 for D (6 bases). V lost 5 bases and J lost 2, with 18 bases in between. The CDR3 has 16 amino acids. Per germline, CDR1 SEHNR and CDR2 FQNEAQ (reference sequence). The CDR3 sequence: CASSTRQDPKNTEAFF. In DNA, the CDR3 is TGTGCCAGCAGCACACGACAGGATCCGAAAAACACTGAAGCTTTCTTT.

This clonotype turned up a few times. The chain employs TRBV12-3 or TRBV12-4 and TRBJ1-5; D is unresolved. The V end was cut by 1 base, the J end by 8 bases, with 9 bases between. The CDR3 totals 13 residues. DNA for the CDR3: TGTGCCAGCAGTTTAGGGGTTTCTGAGCCCCAGCATTTT. Translated, it gives CASSLGVSEPQHF.

The sample holds one count of this clonotype. The gene calls are TRBV6-4 and TRBJ1-3, with D possibly being TRBD1 (5 bases). Germline V gene data show CDR1 as MRHNA and CDR2 as SNTAGT. The CDR3 extends over 14 amino acids. The germline V and J ends were trimmed by 1 base and 13 bases, with 17 bases remaining between them. In DNA form, the CDR3 reads TGTGCCAGCAGTGACTTCGTAGGTTCAGGGCGAATATATTTT. It yields the protein CASSDFVGSGRIYF.